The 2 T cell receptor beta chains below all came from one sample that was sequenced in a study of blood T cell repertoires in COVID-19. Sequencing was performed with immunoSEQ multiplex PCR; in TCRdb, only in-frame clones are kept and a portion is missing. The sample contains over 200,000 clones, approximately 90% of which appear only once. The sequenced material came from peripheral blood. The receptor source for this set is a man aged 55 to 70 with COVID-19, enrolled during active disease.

The CDR3 loop reads CASSYGTSGISSYEQYF. The CDR3 bases are TGTGCCAGCAGTTACGGGACTAGCGGGATAAGTTCCTACGAGCAGTACTTC. V and J are TRBV6-2 or TRBV6-3 and TRBJ2-7; 13 nucleotides line up with TRBD2. The CDR3 sequence is 17 residues long. The junction had 5 bases not matched to a gene; V was cut back by 2 bases and J by 1 base. Germline values: CDR1 MNHEY, CDR2 SVGEGT.

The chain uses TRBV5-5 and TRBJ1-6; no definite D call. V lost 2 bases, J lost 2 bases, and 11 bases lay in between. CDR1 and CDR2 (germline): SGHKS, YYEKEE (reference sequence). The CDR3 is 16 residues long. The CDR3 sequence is CASSFPDATYNSPLHF. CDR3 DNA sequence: TGTGCCAGCAGCTTTCCAGATGCAACCTATAATTCACCCCTCCACTTT.